These 30 T cell receptor beta chains were all obtained from the same sample, sequenced in a study of T cell changes during pregnancy in multiple sclerosis. The table came from immunoSEQ multiplex PCR; TCRdb's copy has only in-frame clones and leaves some out. The data contain fewer than 100,000 clones, 70% to 90% of them singletons. The specimen was peripheral blood, collected before pregnancy. The receptors shown here come from a female donor with multiple sclerosis, enrolled in a pregnancy study.

The J gene is TRBJ2-7, the V gene TRBV28; weak D call: TRBD2 (7 bases). Germline assignment: CDR1 MDHEN and CDR2 SYDVKM. Trimming shortened V by 5 bases and J by 4 bases, and 21 bases separated the two germline ends. The CDR3 spans 16 residues. CDR3 sequence reads: CASSAWAGVREYEQYF. CDR3 nucleotide sequence: TGTGCCAGCAGTGCCTGGGCAGGGGTGCGGGAGTACGAGCAGTACTTC.

The CDR3 protein is CASSGTYPTFIGEQYF. The CDR3 region has the DNA TGTGCCAGCAGCGGGACATATCCTACTTTTATAGGCGAGCAGTACTTC. The rearrangement joins TRBV5-4 to TRBJ2-7; D might be TRBD1 (6 bases). The V gene's germline CDR1 is SGHNT and CDR2 YYREEE (reference sequence). The length of the CDR3 is 16 residues. V lost 4 bases, J lost 6 bases, and 23 bases lay in between.

The rearrangement joins TRBV6-4 to TRBJ2-4; tentative D call: TRBD1 (5 bases). This CDR3 has 15 residues. The V end lost 3 bases, the J end lost 4 bases, and 13 bases lay between the germline ends. Germline CDR1 MRHNA, CDR2 SNTAGT. CDR3 sequence reads: CASSETGETKNIQYF. DNA of the CDR3: TGTGCCAGCAGTGAAACAGGCGAGACAAAAAACATTCAGTACTTC.

This chain joins TRBV23-1 and TRBJ2-3; D perhaps matches TRBD1 (5 bases). TRBV23-1 is an ORF, with its function uncertain. This CDR3 spans 16 amino acids. V lost 6 bases, J lost 2 bases, and 18 bases lay in between. The DNA for the CDR3 is TGCGCCAGCAGCCCACAGGCATTACTCTACACAGATACGCAGTATTTT. This encodes CASSPQALLYTDTQYF.

The chain employs TRBV7-9 and TRBJ1-1; 8 nucleotides match TRBD1. The CDR3 is 15 residues long. The germline gives CDR1 SEHNR, CDR2 FQNEAQ (reference sequence). V shed 6 bases and J 5 bases; nucleotides not matched to a gene: 11. The CDR3 bases are TGTGCCAGCAGACCCAACACAGGGGGGGAGACTGAAGCTTTCTTT. Translation gives CASRPNTGGETEAFF.

The chain uses TRBV6-1 and TRBJ1-5; the D is unclear. This CDR3 has 15 amino acids. Germline lookup yields CDR1 MNHNS and CDR2 SASEGT. The V gene lost 7 bases and the J gene lost 0 bases, with 13 bases spanning the gap. CDR3 residues: CASTPTPYSNQPQHF. CDR3 DNA: TGTGCCAGCACCCCCACCCCCTATAGCAATCAGCCCCAGCATTTT.

This clone was seen a single time. The J gene is TRBJ1-2, the V gene TRBV21-1; the table's D call, TRBD1, was not checked against the DNA. TRBV21-1 is reported as a pseudogene. The CDR3 covers 15 residues. In nucleotides, the CDR3 is TGTGCCAGCACTACAACCGGGACAGTTAACTATGGCTACACCTTC. Protein: CASTTTGTVNYGYTF.

The V and J genes are TRBV2 and TRBJ1-1; maybe TRBD1 (6 bases). The CDR3 has 13 residues. The germline gives CDR1 SNHLY, CDR2 FYNNEI. V shed 3 bases and J shed 5 bases, with 10 bases lying between them. CDR3 nucleotides: TGTGCCAGCAGTGACCAGGGGCGTACTGAAGCTTTCTTT. Translating gives CASSDQGRTEAFF.

J is TRBJ2-1 and V is TRBV30; D is perhaps TRBD1 (6 bases). CDR1 GTSNPN and CDR2 SVGIG come from the germline V gene (reference sequence). The CDR3 extends over 14 amino acids. Trimming pared 1 base from V and 10 bases from J, leaving 17 bases between. The CDR3 nucleotides read TGTGCCTGGAGTGCGCCTGAAACAGGGTACGAGCAGTTCTTC. Residues: CAWSAPETGYEQFF.

The rearrangement links TRBV9 to TRBJ2-1; TRBD2 matches at 7 bases. J lost 8 bases, V lost 4 bases, and 3 bases had no gene match. Germline CDR1 SGDLS, CDR2 YYNGEE. This CDR3 is built from 12 residues. The CDR3 DNA follows: TGTGCCAGCAGCCCGACTAGCTATGAGCAGTTCTTC. Translating gives CASSPTSYEQFF.

The rearrangement uses TRBV20-1 and TRBJ2-1, with D possibly TRBD1 on 5 matching bases. Germline loops: CDR1 DFQATT, CDR2 SNEGSKA (reference sequence). The CDR3 contains 11 residues. V was shortened by 8 bases and J by 3 bases, with 8 bases between the two germline ends. The CDR3 loop is CSLDSYNEQFF. CDR3 coding DNA: TGCAGTCTAGACAGCTACAATGAGCAGTTCTTC.

In nucleotides, the CDR3 is TGTGCCAGCAGCGGACTGCGGGGACGCTACGAGCAGTACTTC. Its translation: CASSGLRGRYEQYF. The V call is TRBV11-2, the J call TRBJ2-7; the D gene is possibly TRBD2 (6 bases). Trimming stripped 5 bases from V and 3 bases from J, with 14 bases between. CDR1 and CDR2 (germline): SGHAT, FQNNGV. The CDR3 extends over 14 amino acids.

V gene TRBV6-5 combines with J gene TRBJ2-7, with D maybe TRBD1 (6 bases). The CDR3 is 15 amino acids. CDR1 is MNHEY, CDR2 SVGAGI, per germline. The V end was cut by 2 bases, the J end by 0 bases, with 11 bases between. This CDR3 reads CASSYGTPNSYEQYF. In nucleotides, the CDR3 is TGTGCCAGCAGTTACGGGACACCCAACTCCTACGAGCAGTACTTC.

The V call is TRBV6-6, the J call TRBJ1-1; TRBD1 might be the D (5 bases). The CDR3 consists of 13 residues. Trimming shortened V by 2 bases and J by 4 bases, and 8 bases separated the two germline ends. Germline V CDR1 and CDR2: MNHNY, SVGAGI (reference sequence). CDR3 in amino acids: CASSYGGSTEAFF. The CDR3 DNA reads as TGTGCCAGCAGTTACGGGGGGAGCACTGAAGCTTTCTTT.

The rearrangement joins TRBV19 to TRBJ2-2; the D is unclear. Germline CDR1 reads LNHDA; CDR2 reads SQIVND (reference sequence). Trimming removed 3 bases from V and 4 bases from J, with 6 bases in between. The CDR3 consists of 13 residues. The CDR3 DNA reads TGTGCCAGTAGTATGACTTTCACCGGGGAGCTGTTTTTT. Translated: CASSMTFTGELFF.

This chain uses TRBV9 with TRBJ2-3; D unresolved. V lost 2 bases to trimming and J lost 4 bases, with 5 bases between them. The CDR3 is made up of 12 amino acids. Per the germline V gene, CDR1 is SGDLS and CDR2 is YYNGEE. The CDR3 sequence: CASSVSADTQYF. CDR3 bases: TGTGCCAGCAGCGTTTCGGCAGATACGCAGTATTTT.

This clone was detected a few times. This chain joins TRBV10-3 and TRBJ1-1; D call uncertain. Germline CDR1 and CDR2: ENHRY and SYGVKD. The CDR3 runs to 14 residues. Trimming cost V 2 bases and J 3 bases, with 10 bases left between them. CDR3: CAISELASDTEAFF. The CDR3 DNA sequence: TGTGCCATCAGTGAGCTCGCATCGGACACTGAAGCTTTCTTT.

The V gene is TRBV7-6, the J gene TRBJ2-2; the match to TRBD2 covers 11 bases. V trimming: 4 bases; J trimming: 3 bases; junction bases outside the gene matches: 1. Looked up from germline, CDR1 is SGHVS and CDR2 is FNYEAQ. The CDR3 loop spans 15 amino acids. CDR3 sequence (DNA): TGTGCCAGCAGCTCACTAGCGGGGGACACCGGGGAGCTGTTTTTT. This codes for CASSSLAGDTGELFF.

This clone was recorded only once. The chain links TRBV6-6 to TRBJ1-3; D gene unclear. Per germline, CDR1 MNHNY and CDR2 SVGAGI (reference sequence). The CDR3 is made up of 12 amino acids. Trimming shortened V by 2 bases and J by 10 bases, and 9 bases separated the two germline ends. CDR3 bases: TGTGCCAGCAGTTACCTGGTGGAGACCATATATTTT. It translates to CASSYLVETIYF.

The genes are TRBV9 and TRBJ2-3, with D perhaps matching TRBD2 (6 bases). This CDR3 comprises 16 residues. V lost 3 bases, J lost 1 base, and 15 bases lay in between. Germline CDR1 is SGDLS and CDR2 is YYNGEE. CDR3: CASSDVTSPGTDTQYF. The DNA of the CDR3 is TGTGCCAGCAGCGACGTGACTAGTCCGGGCACAGATACGCAGTATTTT.

Only one count was recorded for this clone. This chain links TRBV11-3 with TRBJ2-2; 7 bases agree with TRBD1. CDR3 length: 14 amino acids. Trimming cost V 5 bases and J 3 bases; bases outside gene matches: 3. Germline V lookup: CDR1 SGHNT, CDR2 YENEEA. The CDR3 protein is CASSQTGDTGELFF. DNA of the CDR3: TGTGCCAGCAGCCAAACAGGGGACACCGGGGAGCTGTTTTTT.

This clone was seen a handful of times. The rearrangement uses TRBV2 and TRBJ1-2, with TRBD1 matching over 7 bases. This CDR3 contains 13 residues. J lost 6 bases, V lost 4 bases, and 5 bases had no gene match. Germline V CDR1 and CDR2: SNHLY, FYNNEI. CDR3 DNA: TGTGCCAGCAGTGTCGACAGGGAGAATGGCTACACCTTC. It is translated as CASSVDRENGYTF.

The rearrangement links TRBV28 to TRBJ1-2; no definite D call. Trimming took 2 bases from V and 4 from J, leaving 11 bases between them. The CDR3 is 14 amino acids. Germline values: CDR1 MDHEN, CDR2 SYDVKM. The CDR3 protein is CASSLAGEVYGYTF. Here the CDR3 DNA reads TGTGCCAGCAGTTTAGCCGGGGAGGTCTATGGCTACACCTTC.

This chain uses TRBV30 with TRBJ1-1; D is perhaps TRBD1 (5 bases). V lost 3 bases and J 5 bases, leaving 19 bases between the germline ends. Germline V gives CDR1 GTSNPN, CDR2 SVGIG (reference sequence). The CDR3 is 15 amino acids. CDR3 region: CAWRIQGVEDTEAFF. CDR3 coding DNA: TGTGCCTGGAGGATTCAAGGGGTAGAGGATACTGAAGCTTTCTTT.

The V call is TRBV5-1, the J call TRBJ2-7; D is unresolved. Germline V CDR1 and CDR2: SGHRS, YFSETQ. The CDR3 has 14 residues. V was pared by 2 bases and J by 0 bases, with 9 bases between. Here the CDR3 reads CASSLSRFSYEQYF. DNA for the CDR3: TGCGCCAGCAGCTTATCGCGATTCTCCTACGAGCAGTACTTC.

The chain links TRBV28 to TRBJ1-1; TRBD1 might be the D (5 bases). Germline CDR1 reads MDHEN; CDR2 reads SYDVKM. V lost 5 bases and J lost 4, with 11 bases in between. The CDR3 runs 13 residues. The CDR3 DNA is TGTGCCAGCAGTAAGGGGTGGGGCACTGAAGCTTTCTTT. As protein: CASSKGWGTEAFF.

The J gene is TRBJ2-5, the V gene TRBV7-3; maybe TRBD2 (6 bases). Trimming left V 2 bases short and J 5 bases short, with 12 bases between. This CDR3 spans 14 amino acids. Germline CDR1 is SGHTA and CDR2 is FQGTGA. In DNA, the CDR3 is TGTGCCAGCAGCTTATGGGGACTTACCGAGACCCAGTACTTC. This translates into CASSLWGLTETQYF.

The sample holds one count of this clone. This chain links TRBV10-1 with TRBJ2-3, with 7 bases aligning to TRBD2. Trimming removed 5 bases from V and 5 bases from J; junction bases left unmatched: 7. The germline CDR1 and CDR2 sequences are WNHNN and SYGVQD (reference sequence). The CDR3 is 14 residues long. This CDR3 is CASSLTGLLDTQYF. The CDR3 nucleotides read TGCGCCAGCAGTCTCACGGGACTATTAGATACGCAGTATTTT.

This chain joins TRBV6-5 and TRBJ2-7; TRBD1 matches 7 bases. From germline, CDR1 is MNHEY and CDR2 SVGAGI. V lost 7 bases to trimming and J lost 1 base; unmatched junction nucleotides: 7. There are 14 residues in the CDR3. The CDR3 region has the DNA TGTGCCAGCACTACGGGACAGATGTCCTACGAGCAGTACTTC. Translation gives CASTTGQMSYEQYF.

The sample holds one count of this clone. The V gene is TRBV4-2, the J gene TRBJ1-2; the match to TRBD1 covers 9 bases. The germline gives CDR1 LGHNA, CDR2 YNFKEQ. Trimming at V came to 1 base and at J to 3 bases, leaving 3 bases not matched to a gene. The length of the CDR3 is 15 residues. This CDR3 reads CASSQGTGVYYGYTF. DNA of the CDR3: TGTGCCAGCAGCCAAGGGACAGGGGTCTACTATGGCTACACCTTC.